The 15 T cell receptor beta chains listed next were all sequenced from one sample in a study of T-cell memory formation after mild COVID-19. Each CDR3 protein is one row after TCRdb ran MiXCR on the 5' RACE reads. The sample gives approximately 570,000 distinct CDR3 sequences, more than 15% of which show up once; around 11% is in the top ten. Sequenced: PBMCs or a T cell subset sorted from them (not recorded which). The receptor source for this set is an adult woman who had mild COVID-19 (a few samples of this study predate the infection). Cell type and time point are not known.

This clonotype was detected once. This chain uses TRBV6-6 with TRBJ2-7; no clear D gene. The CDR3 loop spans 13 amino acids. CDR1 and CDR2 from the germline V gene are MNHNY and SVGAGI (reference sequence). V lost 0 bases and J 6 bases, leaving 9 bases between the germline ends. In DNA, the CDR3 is TGTGCCAGCAGTTACTCGGCTCGGGTCGAGCAGTACTTC. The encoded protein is CASSYSARVEQYF.

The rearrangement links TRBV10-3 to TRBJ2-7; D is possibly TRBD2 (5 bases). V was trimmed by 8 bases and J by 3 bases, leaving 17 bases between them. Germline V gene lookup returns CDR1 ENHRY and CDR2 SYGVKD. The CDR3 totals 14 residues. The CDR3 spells CAIGSNREDYEQYF. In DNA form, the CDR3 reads TGTGCCATCGGGTCGAATCGGGAAGACTACGAGCAGTACTTC.

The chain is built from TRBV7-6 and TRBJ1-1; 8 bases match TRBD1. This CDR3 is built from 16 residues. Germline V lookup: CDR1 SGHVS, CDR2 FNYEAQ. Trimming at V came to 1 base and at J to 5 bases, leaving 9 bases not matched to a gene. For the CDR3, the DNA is TGTGCCAGCAGCTTAGGTAGCAGGGGGCGTGGTACTGAAGCTTTCTTT. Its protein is CASSLGSRGRGTEAFF.

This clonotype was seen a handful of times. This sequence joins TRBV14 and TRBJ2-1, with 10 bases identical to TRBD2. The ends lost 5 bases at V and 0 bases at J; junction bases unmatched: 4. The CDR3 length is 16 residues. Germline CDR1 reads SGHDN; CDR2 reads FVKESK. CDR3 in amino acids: CASSELAGISYNEQFF. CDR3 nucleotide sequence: TGTGCCAGCAGCGAACTAGCGGGAATCTCCTACAATGAGCAGTTCTTC.

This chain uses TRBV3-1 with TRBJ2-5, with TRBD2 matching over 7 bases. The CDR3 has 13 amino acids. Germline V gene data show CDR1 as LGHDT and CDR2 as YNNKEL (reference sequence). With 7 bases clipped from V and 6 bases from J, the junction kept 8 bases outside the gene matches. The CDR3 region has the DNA TGTGCCAGCACCGAAGTGGGACTAAAGACCCAGTACTTC. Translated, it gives CASTEVGLKTQYF.

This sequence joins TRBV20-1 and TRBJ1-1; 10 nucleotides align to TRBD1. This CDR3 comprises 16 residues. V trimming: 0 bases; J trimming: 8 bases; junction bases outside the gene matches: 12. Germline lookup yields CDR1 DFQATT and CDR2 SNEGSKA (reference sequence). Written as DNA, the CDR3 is TGCAGTGCTAGAGATCCCTGGGACGGACAGGGGGAGGAAGCTTTCTTT. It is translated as CSARDPWDGQGEEAFF.

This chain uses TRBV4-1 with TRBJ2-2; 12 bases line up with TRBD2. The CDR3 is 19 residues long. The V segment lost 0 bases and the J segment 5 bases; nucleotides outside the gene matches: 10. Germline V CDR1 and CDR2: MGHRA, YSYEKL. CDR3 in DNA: TGCGCCAGCAGCCAAGAGGGGCTAGCGGGGGGGCCGTGGACCGGGGAGCTGTTTTTT. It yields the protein CASSQEGLAGGPWTGELFF.

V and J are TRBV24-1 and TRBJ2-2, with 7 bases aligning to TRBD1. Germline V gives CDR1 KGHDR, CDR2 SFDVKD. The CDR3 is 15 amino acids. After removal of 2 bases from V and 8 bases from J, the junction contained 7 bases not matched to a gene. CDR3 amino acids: CATSDSGTVPGELFF. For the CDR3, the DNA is TGTGCCACCAGTGATTCCGGGACAGTCCCTGGGGAGCTGTTTTTT.

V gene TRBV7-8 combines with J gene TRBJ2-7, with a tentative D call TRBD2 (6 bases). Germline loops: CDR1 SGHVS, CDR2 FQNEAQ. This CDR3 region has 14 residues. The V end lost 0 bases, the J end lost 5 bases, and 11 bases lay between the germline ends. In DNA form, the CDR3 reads TGTGCCAGCAGCTTAGCGCGGGACTTCCACGAGCAGTACTTC. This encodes CASSLARDFHEQYF.

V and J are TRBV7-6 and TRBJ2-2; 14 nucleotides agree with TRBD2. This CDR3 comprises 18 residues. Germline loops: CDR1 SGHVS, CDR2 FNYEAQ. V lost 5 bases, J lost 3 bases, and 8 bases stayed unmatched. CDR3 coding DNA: TGTGCCAGCAGCCCGACTAGCGGGAGGGGGCTGGACACCGGGGAGCTGTTTTTT. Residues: CASSPTSGRGLDTGELFF.

The DNA for the CDR3 is TGCAGCGTTAGGAGTTTTGGTCAGGTAAGCTCCTACAATGAGCAGTTCTTC. Translated, it gives CSVRSFGQVSSYNEQFF. The chain recombines TRBV29-1 with TRBJ2-1, with D unresolved. The V and J ends lost 5 bases and 0 bases respectively, with 20 bases between them. The CDR3 contains 17 residues. The V gene's germline CDR1 is SQVTM and CDR2 ANQGSEA.

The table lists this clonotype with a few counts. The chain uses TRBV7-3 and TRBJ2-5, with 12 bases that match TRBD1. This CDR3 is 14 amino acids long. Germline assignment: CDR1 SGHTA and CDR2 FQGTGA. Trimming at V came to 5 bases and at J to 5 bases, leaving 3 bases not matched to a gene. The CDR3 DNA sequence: TGTGCCAGCAGCGTCGGGACAGGGGGCGAGACCCAGTACTTC. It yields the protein CASSVGTGGETQYF.

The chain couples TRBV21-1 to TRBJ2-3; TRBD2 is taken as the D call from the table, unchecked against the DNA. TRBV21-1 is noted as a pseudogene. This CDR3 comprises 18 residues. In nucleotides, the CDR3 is TGTGCCAGCAACGGGGAGGCTAGCGGGGGCCAAAGCACAGATACGCAGTATTTT. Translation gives CASNGEASGGQSTDTQYF.

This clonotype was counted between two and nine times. CDR3 protein: CASIKEGGYGYTF. In nucleotides, the CDR3 is TGTGCCAGCATTAAGGAAGGGGGATACGGCTACACCTTC. The genes are TRBV25-1 and TRBJ1-2, with TRBD1 as a possible D gene (6 bases). Germline V gene data show CDR1 as MGHDK and CDR2 as SYGVNS. There are 13 residues in the CDR3. Trimming removed 7 bases from V and 8 bases from J, with 17 bases in between.

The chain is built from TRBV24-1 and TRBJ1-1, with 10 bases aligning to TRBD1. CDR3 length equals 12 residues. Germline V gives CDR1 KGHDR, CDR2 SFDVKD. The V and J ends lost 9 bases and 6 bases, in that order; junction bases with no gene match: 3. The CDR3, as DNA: TGTGCCACCGATGACAGGGGGCCTGAAGCTTTCTTT. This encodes CATDDRGPEAFF.